A single sample is the source of the 12 T cell receptor beta chains below, sequenced in a study of post-analysis software for immune sequencing data. Study results and limitations: Four or five TRBV segments (TRBV5-6, TRBV5-1 and TRBV20-1 among them) occurred more frequently in patients than in controls.

Unique molecular identifiers were built into the TCR beta cDNA libraries. TCRdb called the PCR reads again in MiXCR, with one record for every CDR3 protein. The table lists 450,000 or so distinct CDR3 sequences, nearly 45% of them singletons. Antigens of these TCRs are unknown. Sequenced sample: blood. Receptors originate from a girl aged 10-17 years with multiple sclerosis.

The chain employs TRBV10-3 and TRBJ1-6, with 10 bases matching TRBD1. CDR1 and CDR2 (germline): ENHRY, SYGVKD. The CDR3 runs to 15 residues. After removal of 4 bases from V and 8 bases from J, the junction contained 5 bases not matched to a gene. CDR3 in amino acids: CAISGRDRGDSPLHF. Here the CDR3 DNA reads TGTGCCATCAGTGGCCGGGACAGGGGAGATTCACCCCTCCACTTT.

This chain uses TRBV7-2 with TRBJ2-1; D is ambiguous. Germline loops: CDR1 SGHTA, CDR2 FQGNSA. V lost 2 bases and J 8 bases, leaving 7 bases between the germline ends. The CDR3 runs to 12 residues. The CDR3 DNA reads TGTGCCAGCAGCTTATGGATGGATGAGCAGTTCTTC. The encoded protein is CASSLWMDEQFF.

This CDR3 reads CASSAPGLNTEAFF. The CDR3 nucleotides are TGTGCCAGCAGTGCTCCCGGGCTGAACACTGAAGCTTTCTTT. The chain combines TRBV27 with TRBJ1-1; D unresolved. The CDR3 is 14 residues long. Germline loops: CDR1 MNHEY, CDR2 SMNVEV (reference sequence). With 5 bases removed from V and 0 bases from J, the gap between germline ends came to 10 bases.

The chain joins TRBV7-9 to TRBJ1-4, with TRBD1 matching 9 bases. V was pared by 3 bases and J by 5 bases, with 13 bases of the junction left unmatched. Germline CDR1 and CDR2: SEHNR and FQNEAQ (reference sequence). The CDR3 has 18 residues. CDR3 coding DNA: TGTGCCAGCAGCTTTAGCGCCAAAGGGGACAGGGAAAATGAAAAACTGTTTTTT. Translation: CASSFSAKGDRENEKLFF.

This clonotype was seen more than once but under ten times. This chain joins TRBV5-6 and TRBJ2-1; D is uncertain. The germline V and J ends were trimmed by 5 bases and 5 bases, with 8 bases remaining between them. CDR3 size: 12 residues. Germline V gene sequence: CDR1 SGHDT, CDR2 YYEEEE. In DNA form, the CDR3 reads TGTGCCAGCAGTCTAGATGACAATGAGCAGTTCTTC. It yields the protein CASSLDDNEQFF.

The chain has TRBV4-2 and TRBJ2-1; weak D call: TRBD1 (6 bases). The CDR3 extends over 17 amino acids. The V gene's germline CDR1 is LGHNA and CDR2 YNFKEQ. Deletions cut 0 bases from V and 4 bases from J, with 16 bases between. The DNA of the CDR3 is TGTGCCAGCAGCCAAGAACAGGGTGGGGTTCGTTACAATGAGCAGTTCTTC. This encodes CASSQEQGGVRYNEQFF.

The CDR3 DNA follows: TGTGCCAGCAGTTTCAGGCTAGCGGGCTCCTACAATGAGCAGTTCTTC. Translated, it gives CASSFRLAGSYNEQFF. The V gene is TRBV12-3 or TRBV12-4, the J gene TRBJ2-1; 8 bases are a match to TRBD2. The CDR3 has 16 residues. V dropped 3 bases and J dropped 0; count of bases not matched to a gene: 4.

This clonotype has only a few counts. The J gene is TRBJ2-4, the V gene TRBV7-3, with D possibly TRBD2 on 8 matching bases. Germline CDR1 reads SGHTA; CDR2 reads FQGTGA. The CDR3 extends over 14 amino acids. With 1 base removed from V and 15 bases from J, the gap between germline ends came to 19 bases. The CDR3 loop reads CASSLSRDSGSLYF. CDR3 bases: TGTGCCAGCAGCTTAAGCAGGGACAGCGGGAGCTTGTACTTC.

This clonotype was observed a handful of times. The V and J genes are TRBV5-5 and TRBJ2-5; 11 bases line up with TRBD1. The CDR3 is 15 residues long. Germline CDR1 reads SGHKS; CDR2 reads YYEKEE (reference sequence). V lost 5 bases to trimming and J lost 5 bases; unmatched junction nucleotides: 8. CDR3 DNA sequence: TGTGCCAGCAGTACTGGACAGGGGGCGAGGGAGACCCAGTACTTC. This encodes CASSTGQGARETQYF.

This clonotype was found a few times. The chain uses TRBV20-1 and TRBJ2-3; a weak D match, TRBD2 (6 bases). The CDR3 runs to 13 residues. Germline loops: CDR1 DFQATT, CDR2 SNEGSKA (reference sequence). Trimming took 7 bases from V and 1 from J, leaving 12 bases between them. CDR3 residues: CSEAGSGTDTQYF. In DNA, the CDR3 is TGCAGTGAGGCGGGATCTGGCACAGATACGCAGTATTTT.

This clonotype was detected a few times. The V call is TRBV6-2 or TRBV6-3, the J call TRBJ2-1, with 7 bases matching TRBD1. The CDR3 sequence is 14 residues long. J was trimmed by 3 bases and V by 8 bases; bases with no gene match: 7. CDR1 MNHEY and CDR2 SVGEGT come from the germline V gene. The CDR3 loop reads CASHRAGGYNEQFF. Written as DNA, the CDR3 is TGTGCCAGCCATCGGGCAGGGGGCTACAATGAGCAGTTCTTC.

There are a few counts of this clonotype. This rearrangement joins TRBV5-5 to TRBJ1-6; D is uncertain. Germline CDR1 reads SGHKS; CDR2 reads YYEKEE (reference sequence). Trimming stripped 3 bases from V and 5 bases from J, with 12 bases between. CDR3 size: 15 residues. The CDR3 DNA is TGTGCCAGCAGCTCGGAGGGAATAAATAATTCACCCCTCCACTTT. Translated, it gives CASSSEGINNSPLHF.